This TCR beta chain was captured in a study of cytomegalovirus exposure and HLA in healthy donors. In germline, CDR1 is MGHRA, CDR2 YSYEKL. Trimming pared 0 bases from V and 0 bases from J, leaving 6 bases between. The CDR3 loop spans 15 amino acids. Of note for this clone: Its antigen remains unknown.

Broader study findings: The analysis excluded some indistinguishable V segments, including TRBV6-2 and TRBV6-3.

This PCR relied on a set of 60 Vbeta primers and 13 Jbeta primers. Sequenced by immunoSEQ multiplex PCR; TCRdb stores in-frame clones only, minus some. In total, the table holds over 120,000 clones. The sample consisted of PBMCs. The chain couples TRBV4-1 to TRBJ1-5; D may be TRBD1 (5 bases). The clonotype originates from a male donor in good health and CMV-seronegative. The DNA of the CDR3 is TGCGCCAGCAGCCAAGACGGGGGTAGCAATCAGCCCCAGCATTTT. Amino acid sequence: CASSQDGGSNQPQHF.